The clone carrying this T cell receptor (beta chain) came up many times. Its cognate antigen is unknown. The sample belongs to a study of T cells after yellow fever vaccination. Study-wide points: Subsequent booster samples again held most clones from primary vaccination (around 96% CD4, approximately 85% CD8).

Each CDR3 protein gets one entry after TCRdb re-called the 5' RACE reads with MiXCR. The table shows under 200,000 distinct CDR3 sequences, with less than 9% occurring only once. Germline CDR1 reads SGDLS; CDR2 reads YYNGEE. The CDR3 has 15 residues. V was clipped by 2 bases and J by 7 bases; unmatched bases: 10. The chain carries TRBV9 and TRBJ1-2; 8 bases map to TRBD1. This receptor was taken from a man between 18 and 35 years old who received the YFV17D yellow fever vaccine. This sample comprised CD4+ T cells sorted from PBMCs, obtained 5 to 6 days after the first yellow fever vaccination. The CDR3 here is CASSVLGQGAFGYTF. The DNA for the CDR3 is TGTGCCAGCAGCGTCTTGGGCCAGGGGGCTTTTGGCTACACCTTC. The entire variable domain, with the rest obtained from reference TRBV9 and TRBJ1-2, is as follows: DSGVTQTPKHLITATGQRVTLRCSPRSGDLSVYWYQQSLDQGLQFLIQYYNGEERAKGNILERFSAQQFPDLHSELNLSSLELGDSALYFCASSVLGQGAFGYTFGSGTRLTVV.